Each of the 16 T cell receptor beta chains below was sequenced from the same sample in a study of T cell repertoires and leukemia-associated antigens. What these receptors recognize is not known. TCRdb fed the 5' RACE reads into MiXCR, producing one record per CDR3 protein. The table includes approximately 12,000 distinct CDR3 sequences, about 38% detected once. The source material was CD3+ T cells sorted from blood and cultured. These TCRs come from a female donor in good health.

This clonotype was counted ten times or more. The chain uses TRBV7-6 and TRBJ1-4; D possibly corresponds to TRBD1 (5 bases). The germline gives CDR1 SGHVS, CDR2 FNYEAQ. The CDR3 length is 15 residues. V shed 4 bases and J shed 6 bases, with 15 bases lying between them. The CDR3 loop is CASSSDWGSDEKLFF. The CDR3 DNA follows: TGTGCCAGCAGCTCGGATTGGGGGTCCGATGAAAAACTGTTTTTT. Combining the CDR3 with reference TRBV7-6 and TRBJ1-4 gives the whole variable domain GAGVSQSPRYKVTKRGQDVALRCDPISGHVSLYWYRQALGQGPEFLTYFNYEAQQDKSGLPNDRFSAERPEGSISTLTIQRTEQRDSAMYRCASSSDWGSDEKLFFGSGTQLSVL.

The chain carries TRBV5-1 and TRBJ1-2; 7 nucleotides agree with TRBD1. V shed 4 bases and J 4 bases; nucleotides not matched to a gene: 7. Germline V gene data show CDR1 as SGHRS and CDR2 as YFSETQ. CDR3 length: 14 residues. DNA of the CDR3: TGCGCCAGCAGCCGAACGACAGGGCCCTATGGCTACACCTTC. Amino acid sequence: CASSRTTGPYGYTF.

This clonotype is categorized as medium-sized (0.01 to 0.1%). The V gene is TRBV20-1, the J gene TRBJ2-3, with D possibly matching TRBD2 (5 bases). The CDR3 extends over 14 amino acids. Per the germline V gene, CDR1 is DFQATT and CDR2 is SNEGSKA (reference sequence). Deletions cut 5 bases from V and 4 bases from J, with 16 bases between. The DNA of the CDR3 is TGCAGTGCTTCTTCTAGCCGCCGGGCAGATACGCAGTATTTT. Translated: CSASSSRRADTQYF.

Only a few counts were recorded for this clonotype. The genes are TRBV20-1 and TRBJ2-1; TRBD2 agrees at 10 bases. With 3 bases clipped from V and 4 bases from J, the junction kept 3 bases outside the gene matches. CDR1 and CDR2 (germline): DFQATT, SNEGSKA (reference sequence). There are 14 residues in the CDR3. The CDR3 loop reads CSARELAGYNEQFF. In nucleotides, the CDR3 is TGCAGTGCTAGGGAACTAGCGGGATACAATGAGCAGTTCTTC.

The chain couples TRBV21-1 to TRBJ2-6; the table's TRBD1 call for D was not verified on the DNA. TRBV21-1 is a documented pseudogene. The length of the CDR3 is 18 residues. CDR3 residues: CASSEDQGLFSGANVLTF. The CDR3 bases are TGTGCCAGCAGCGAAGACCAGGGATTGTTCTCTGGGGCCAACGTCCTGACTTTC.

In DNA form, the CDR3 reads TGTGCCAGCAGTTACTTTTCCGGGGATGAGCAGTTCTTC. Translating gives CASSYFSGDEQFF. J is TRBJ2-1 and V is TRBV6-2 or TRBV6-3; D perhaps matches TRBD2 (5 bases). The CDR3 sequence is 13 residues long. CDR1 MNHEY and CDR2 SVGEGT come from the germline V gene. V gave up 1 base and J gave up 8 bases, with 9 bases separating them.

The CDR3 reads CASSIGLAEAHEQFF. The DNA for the CDR3 is TGTGCCAGCAGCATCGGACTAGCGGAGGCCCATGAGCAGTTCTTC. The rearrangement uses TRBV11-2 and TRBJ2-1, with TRBD2 matching over 10 bases. The CDR3 spans 15 residues. Germline loops: CDR1 SGHAT, CDR2 FQNNGV. The junction had 9 bases not matched to a gene; V was cut back by 5 bases and J by 8 bases. Full variable domain (outside the CDR3, taken from reference TRBV11-2 and TRBJ2-1): EAGVAQSPRYKIIEKRQSVAFWCNPISGHATLYWYQQILGQGPKLLIQFQNNGVVDDSQLPKDRFSAERLKGVDSTLKIQPAKLEDSAVYLCASSIGLAEAHEQFFGPGTRLTVL.

Concerning this clonotype itself: A much bigger clone sits one base away, suggesting this may be a read error. The chain couples TRBV18 to TRBJ2-7, with 10 bases aligning to TRBD1. The J segment lost 4 bases and the V segment lost 4 bases, leaving 10 bases of the junction unmatched. Per germline, CDR1 KGHSH and CDR2 LQKENI. This CDR3 has 16 residues. Written as DNA, the CDR3 is TGTGCCAGCTCACTCCCCGGGACAGGGGCCCTATACGAGCAGTACTTC. Residues: CASSLPGTGALYEQYF.

V and J are TRBV12-3 or TRBV12-4 and TRBJ2-2; D gene uncertain. There are 12 residues in the CDR3. Trimming removed 4 bases at V and 6 bases at J, with 6 bases between. The CDR3 sequence is CASSSSSGELFF. CDR3 coding DNA: TGTGCCAGCAGTTCTAGTTCCGGGGAGCTGTTTTTT.

This clonotype has a handful of counts. The J gene is TRBJ2-7, the V gene TRBV7-9, with 9 bases that match TRBD1. Germline CDR1 is SEHNR and CDR2 is FQNEAQ (reference sequence). J gave up 3 bases and V 5 bases, and 8 bases lay outside the gene matches. The CDR3 runs to 15 residues. The DNA for the CDR3 is TGTGCCAGCAGCGCCTCCGGGACAGGGCTCTACGAGCAGTACTTC. Translation gives CASSASGTGLYEQYF.

By share, this clonotype counts as large (0.1 to 1%). The V and J genes are TRBV4-1 and TRBJ2-4; D not certain. V shed 0 bases and J shed 13 bases, with 13 bases lying between them. Germline CDR1 MGHRA, CDR2 YSYEKL. The CDR3 length is 13 residues. In DNA, the CDR3 is TGCGCCAGCAGCCAAGATTCACCCGTTACCCAGTACTTC. This translates into CASSQDSPVTQYF.

This clonotype is classed as medium-sized. V is TRBV28 and J is TRBJ1-3; 8 positions agree with TRBD1. The length of the CDR3 is 15 residues. Germline CDR1 MDHEN, CDR2 SYDVKM. Germline trimming cut 5 bases from V and 4 bases from J; bases unmatched to any gene: 7. CDR3 sequence (DNA): TGTGCCAGCAGTCCCGGACAGGGAGCCGGAAACACCATATATTTT. As protein: CASSPGQGAGNTIYF.

This clonotype was counted a few times. The rearrangement joins TRBV7-2 to TRBJ1-5; D ambiguous. The CDR3 consists of 13 residues. Trimming shortened V by 3 bases and J by 7 bases, and 10 bases separated the two germline ends. The V gene's germline CDR1 is SGHTA and CDR2 FQGNSA. The CDR3 DNA reads TGTGCCAGCAGCTTTCACCTCGAACAGCCCCAGCATTTT. Protein: CASSFHLEQPQHF.

This clonotype came up a few times. A read error may be the cause here, since a much bigger clone is one base away. This sequence joins TRBV7-9 and TRBJ2-7; D might be TRBD1 (5 bases). The germline CDR1 and CDR2 sequences are SEHNR and FQNEAQ (reference sequence). CDR3 length: 13 residues. Trimming shortened V by 4 bases and J by 2 bases, and 9 bases separated the two germline ends. In nucleotides, the CDR3 is TGTGCCAGCAGCTCAGGGCGGACCTACGAGCAGTACTTC. Its translation is CASSSGRTYEQYF.

This clonotype was detected a few times. This chain joins TRBV29-1 and TRBJ2-7, with 9 bases identical to TRBD2. From germline, CDR1 is SQVTM and CDR2 ANQGSEA. With V trimmed by 7 bases and J by 0 bases, 4 bases remained unmatched. The CDR3 has 13 amino acids. As DNA, the CDR3 is TGCAGCGGGACTAGCGTAAGCTCCTACGAGCAGTACTTC. It is translated as CSGTSVSSYEQYF.

The chain uses TRBV5-1 and TRBJ2-1; the match to TRBD2 covers 14 bases. The CDR3 loop spans 17 amino acids. V lost 1 base and J lost 8; bases outside the gene matches: 8. Germline CDR1 reads SGHRS; CDR2 reads YFSETQ. The DNA of the CDR3 is TGCGCCAGCAGCTTGCGTAGACTAGCGGGAGGGCCGCATGAGCAGTTCTTC. Translating it yields CASSLRRLAGGPHEQFF.